The present T cell receptor (beta chain) was sequenced within a study of a mutant IDH1 vaccine in newly diagnosed glioma. Study-level background: Across weeks 1, 3, 5, 7, 11, 15, 19 and 23, patients received a vaccination each time, eight in all. Vaccines were begun 4-6 weeks after radiotherapy alone, or with temozolomide cycles.

CDR3 size: 16 residues. Germline V CDR1 and CDR2: SGHRS, YFSETQ. V was pared by 4 bases and J by 0 bases, with 10 bases of the junction left unmatched. On this clone itself: Its antigen is not identified.

Produced via immunoSEQ multiplex PCR; TCRdb's table is partial and in-frame only. The sample yields roughly 72,000 clones, more than 85% seen once. Time point noted: week 5, during vaccination. The vaccine gave 300 ug of a 20-mer mutant IDH1 peptide subcutaneously per dose. This receptor was identified in a woman between 45 and 65 years old with glioma. The source was PBMCs, collected from a glioma patient whose treatment included an IDH1 peptide vaccine. The chain combines TRBV5-1 with TRBJ2-7, with 7 bases fitting TRBD2. The CDR3 DNA reads as TGCGCCAGCAGCCCAACCCCCGGGGGGAGCTCCTACGAGCAGTACTTC. It translates to CASSPTPGGSSYEQYF. Looking up the rest from reference TRBV5-1 and TRBJ2-7 gives the full variable domain: KAGVTQTPRYLIKTRGQQVTLSCSPISGHRSVSWYQQTPGQGLQFLFEYFSETQRNKGNFPGRFSGRQFSNSRSEMNVSTLELGDSALYLCASSPTPGGSSYEQYFGPGTRLTVT.